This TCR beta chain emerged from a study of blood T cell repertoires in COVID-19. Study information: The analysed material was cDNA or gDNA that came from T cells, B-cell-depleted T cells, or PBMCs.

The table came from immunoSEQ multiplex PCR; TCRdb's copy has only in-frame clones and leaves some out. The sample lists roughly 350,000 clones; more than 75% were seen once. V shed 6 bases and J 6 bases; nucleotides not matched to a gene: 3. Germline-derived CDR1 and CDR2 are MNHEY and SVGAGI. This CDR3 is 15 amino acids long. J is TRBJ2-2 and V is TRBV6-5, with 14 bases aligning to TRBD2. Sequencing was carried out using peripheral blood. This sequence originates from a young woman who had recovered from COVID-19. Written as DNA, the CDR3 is TGTGCCAGCAGGGGACTAGCGGGAGAAGCCGGGGAGCTGTTTTTT. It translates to CASRGLAGEAGELFF.